One and the same sample provided the 28 T cell receptor beta chains below, sequenced in a study of blood T cell repertoires in COVID-19. This table comes from immunoSEQ multiplex PCR, and its TCRdb copy is limited to in-frame clones, with some not included. The top ten clones hold about 1.4% of a sample with tens of thousands of clones, roughly 84% of them seen once. The sample comprised peripheral blood. The source is a man in his fifties or sixties with acute or convalescent COVID-19.

V is TRBV29-1 and J is TRBJ2-1; 8 bases agree with TRBD1. CDR1 and CDR2 from the germline V gene are SQVTM and ANQGSEA. The CDR3 is made up of 12 amino acids. V lost 8 bases, J lost 8 bases, and 8 bases stayed unmatched. This CDR3 is CSLTGGSYEQFF. Written as DNA, the CDR3 is TGCAGCCTCACAGGGGGTAGTTATGAGCAGTTCTTC.

The J gene is TRBJ2-7, the V gene TRBV13; 9 bases match TRBD2. Germline CDR1 is PRHDT and CDR2 is FYEKMQ (reference sequence). J gave up 0 bases and V 3 bases, and 3 bases lay outside the gene matches. The CDR3 loop spans 15 amino acids. CDR3 in amino acids: CASSFRLAVSYEQYF. The CDR3 DNA reads TGTGCCAGCAGCTTCCGACTAGCGGTCTCCTACGAGCAGTACTTC.

The chain links TRBV19 to TRBJ1-6, with 9 bases that match TRBD1. The V and J ends lost 6 bases and 9 bases, in that order; junction bases with no gene match: 6. This CDR3 spans 14 amino acids. From germline, CDR1 is LNHDA and CDR2 SQIVND (reference sequence). In nucleotides, the CDR3 is TGTGCCAGTAGGGGACAGGGAAAGGGTTCACCCCTCCACTTT. It yields the protein CASRGQGKGSPLHF.

The chain joins TRBV7-6 to TRBJ1-3, with D unclear. Germline loops: CDR1 SGHVS, CDR2 FNYEAQ. The CDR3 is 15 residues long. The V and J ends lost 2 bases and 0 bases respectively, with 8 bases between them. This chain's CDR3 is CASSLSRRSGNTIYF. The DNA of the CDR3 is TGTGCCAGCAGCTTATCCCGTCGCTCTGGAAACACCATATATTTT.

The CDR3 DNA follows: TGTGCCAGTAGTGTACAGGGGACTAATGAAAAACTGTTTTTT. Protein product: CASSVQGTNEKLFF. J is TRBJ1-4 and V is TRBV19; 7 nucleotides align to TRBD1. The CDR3 covers 14 residues. The junction had 2 bases not matched to a gene; V was cut back by 5 bases and J by 2 bases. The germline CDR1 and CDR2 sequences are LNHDA and SQIVND (reference sequence).

This clone has a handful of counts. The chain has TRBV19 and TRBJ1-4, with D perhaps TRBD1 (5 bases). The CDR3 totals 13 residues. The germline V gene has CDR1 LNHDA and CDR2 SQIVND (reference sequence). The ends were cut back, 5 bases at V and 7 bases at J, with 11 bases in the middle. The CDR3 region has the DNA TGTGCCAGTAGTCTAAGGGGCGGTGAAAAACTGTTTTTT. The encoded protein is CASSLRGGEKLFF.

CDR3 coding DNA: TGTGCCAGCAGCCACGGGCCACAGGATGAGCAGTTCTTC. This gives the protein CASSHGPQDEQFF. The chain has TRBV5-5 and TRBJ2-1, with D possibly matching TRBD1 (5 bases). Germline CDR1 and CDR2: SGHKS and YYEKEE (reference sequence). V lost 4 bases, J lost 8 bases, and 13 bases lay in between. The CDR3 length is 13 residues.

The V gene is TRBV3-1 (or the pseudogene TRBV3-2), the J gene TRBJ1-2, with D perhaps TRBD1 (6 bases). The CDR3 spans 17 residues. Per the germline V gene, CDR1 is LGHDT and CDR2 is YNNKEL (reference sequence). V lost 2 bases, J lost 0 bases, and 16 bases lay in between. The CDR3 bases are TGTGCCAGCAGCCAATGGAAGACAGGTACTGCTAACTATGGCTACACCTTC. This sequence encodes CASSQWKTGTANYGYTF.

This chain links TRBV2 with TRBJ2-7; a possible D gene is TRBD2 (6 bases). The CDR3 consists of 13 residues. V lost 7 bases and J lost 7, with 17 bases in between. The V gene's germline CDR1 is SNHLY and CDR2 FYNNEI. CDR3 nucleotides: TGTGCCAGCACGGTAAGGGAGGCCCAGGAGCAGTACTTC. Translating it yields CASTVREAQEQYF. Complete variable domain (other parts from reference TRBV2 and TRBJ2-7): EPEVTQTPSHQVTQMGQEVILRCVPISNHLYFYWYRQILGQKVEFLVSFYNNEISEKSEIFDDQFSVERPDGSNFTLKIRSTKLEDSAMYFCASTVREAQEQYFGPGTRLTVT.

V and J are TRBV29-1 and TRBJ2-2; D perhaps matches TRBD2 (6 bases). The CDR3 extends over 13 amino acids. V was shortened by 5 bases and J by 2 bases, with 9 bases between the two germline ends. The V gene's germline CDR1 is SQVTM and CDR2 ANQGSEA. The CDR3 reads CSVPGLNTGELFF. In DNA form, the CDR3 reads TGCAGCGTTCCGGGACTCAACACCGGGGAGCTGTTTTTT.

The chain carries TRBV10-3 and TRBJ1-5; 8 bases line up with TRBD1. The CDR3 extends over 14 amino acids. Unmatched junction bases numbered 7, after V lost 10 bases and J lost 2 bases. Germline loops: CDR1 ENHRY, CDR2 SYGVKD. In DNA, the CDR3 is TGTGCCAGCCAGGACAGGGCTCGCAATCAGCCCCAGCATTTT. Amino acids: CASQDRARNQPQHF.

The gene calls are TRBV4-1 and TRBJ2-7; tentatively, D is TRBD2 (5 bases). The CDR3 contains 15 residues. Trimming took off 2 bases at V and 2 bases at J, with 13 bases between the two ends. CDR1 and CDR2 (germline): MGHRA, YSYEKL. This CDR3 reads CASSQSKAETYEQYF. CDR3 sequence (DNA): TGCGCCAGCAGCCAATCTAAAGCGGAGACCTACGAGCAGTACTTC.

V usage is TRBV12-3 or TRBV12-4 and J usage is TRBJ2-4; 7 nucleotides line up with TRBD1. Losses at the gene ends were 4 bases for V and 9 bases for J; bases not matched to a gene: 3. The CDR3 runs 12 residues. This CDR3 reads CASSSTGPIQYF. CDR3 in DNA: TGTGCCAGCAGTTCGACAGGGCCCATTCAGTACTTC.

The chain joins TRBV5-1 to TRBJ2-5, with a tentative D call TRBD2 (5 bases). This CDR3 contains 14 residues. Germline V CDR1 and CDR2: SGHRS, YFSETQ. The germline V and J ends were trimmed by 4 bases and 0 bases, with 10 bases remaining between them. The CDR3 here is CASSLGLNQETQYF. The CDR3 nucleotides are TGCGCCAGCAGCCTCGGACTGAACCAAGAGACCCAGTACTTC. Combining the CDR3 with reference TRBV5-1 and TRBJ2-5 gives the whole variable domain KAGVTQTPRYLIKTRGQQVTLSCSPISGHRSVSWYQQTPGQGLQFLFEYFSETQRNKGNFPGRFSGRQFSNSRSEMNVSTLELGDSALYLCASSLGLNQETQYFGPGTRLLVL.

This clone was seen only a few times. The chain has TRBV7-2 and TRBJ1-5; D is possibly TRBD1 (5 bases). V gave up 1 base and J gave up 2 bases, with 12 bases separating them. The CDR3 is 16 residues long. Germline V gene lookup returns CDR1 SGHTA and CDR2 FQGNSA. The CDR3: CASSLVSGARNQPQHF. The CDR3, as DNA: TGTGCCAGCAGCTTAGTGTCTGGGGCGCGCAATCAGCCCCAGCATTTT.

The chain carries TRBV10-3 and TRBJ2-2; TRBD1 matches at 8 bases. The J segment lost 5 bases and the V segment lost 4 bases, leaving 3 bases of the junction unmatched. CDR1 is ENHRY and CDR2 is SYGVKD in the germline V gene. The CDR3 extends over 14 amino acids. CDR3 DNA: TGTGCCATCAGTGGCAGGGGGCGAACCGGGGAGCTGTTTTTT. This encodes CAISGRGRTGELFF.

The chain uses TRBV5-1 and TRBJ2-1; 10 nucleotides align to TRBD2. Germline trimming cut 4 bases from V and 4 bases from J; bases unmatched to any gene: 5. CDR1 is SGHRS and CDR2 is YFSETQ in the germline V gene. This CDR3 comprises 15 residues. The CDR3 loop reads CASSTTSGIYNEQFF. The CDR3, as DNA: TGCGCCAGCAGCACCACTAGCGGGATTTACAATGAGCAGTTCTTC.

This chain links TRBV4-1 with TRBJ1-5; D possibly corresponds to TRBD1 (6 bases). The CDR3 has 13 residues. Germline CDR1 and CDR2: MGHRA and YSYEKL. V was trimmed by 1 base and J by 7 bases, leaving 8 bases between them. In DNA, the CDR3 is TGCGCCAGCAGCCAAGGAGGGGGACAGCCCCAGCATTTT. Translating it yields CASSQGGGQPQHF.

CDR3 residues: CASSLVGYNEQFF. In DNA form, the CDR3 reads TGTGCCAGCAGCTTAGTCGGCTACAATGAGCAGTTCTTC. V gene TRBV7-2 combines with J gene TRBJ2-1; D ambiguous. Germline CDR1 reads SGHTA; CDR2 reads FQGNSA. The length of the CDR3 is 13 residues. The V end lost 1 base, the J end lost 3 bases, and 4 bases lay between the germline ends.

The rearrangement joins TRBV6-2 or TRBV6-3 to TRBJ1-5; D ambiguous. The V gene's germline CDR1 is MNHEY and CDR2 SVGEGT. This CDR3 has 14 residues. Between the trimmed V and J ends, which lost 0 bases and 7 bases, there was a span of 10 bases. The CDR3 nucleotides read TGTGCCAGCAGTTACTCGTACAGTAGGCAGCCCCAGCATTTT. Its translation: CASSYSYSRQPQHF.

The V and J genes are TRBV6-5 and TRBJ1-2; D gene ambiguous. V gave up 0 bases and J gave up 2 bases, with 10 bases separating them. CDR1 MNHEY and CDR2 SVGAGI come from the germline V gene. This CDR3 has 15 residues. The chain's CDR3 is CASSYSATQNYGYTF. CDR3 DNA sequence: TGTGCCAGCAGTTACTCGGCTACACAGAACTATGGCTACACCTTC.

The chain has TRBV28 and TRBJ1-2, with D unclear. The germline V and J ends were trimmed by 2 bases and 2 bases, with 15 bases remaining between them. The length of the CDR3 is 16 residues. CDR1 is MDHEN, CDR2 SYDVKM, per germline. The CDR3 sequence: CASSLSIGRENYGYTF. In nucleotides, the CDR3 is TGTGCCAGCAGTTTAAGTATAGGACGGGAAAACTATGGCTACACCTTC.

The CDR3 reads CASSYKGLAKNIQYF. CDR3 sequence (DNA): TGTGCCAGCAGTTACAAGGGGCTGGCCAAAAACATTCAGTACTTC. The chain carries TRBV6-2 or TRBV6-3 and TRBJ2-4, with D possibly TRBD1 on 5 matching bases. The CDR3 contains 15 residues. V shed 2 bases and J shed 1 base, with 9 bases lying between them. Germline CDR1 and CDR2: MNHEY and SVGEGT.

This CDR3 is CASSSAQGAGETQYF. Here the CDR3 DNA reads TGTGCCAGCAGCTCCGCACAGGGGGCGGGGGAGACCCAGTACTTC. The chain employs TRBV7-7 and TRBJ2-5, with 9 bases fitting TRBD1. The CDR3 is made up of 15 amino acids. Per germline, CDR1 SSHAT and CDR2 FNYEAQ (reference sequence). J lost 5 bases, V lost 4 bases, and 8 bases had no gene match.

The V gene is TRBV4-3, the J gene TRBJ1-2; D uncertain. V was cut by 0 bases and J by 2 bases, with 10 bases left in between. Per germline, CDR1 LGHNA and CDR2 YSLEER. The CDR3 loop spans 15 amino acids. CDR3 amino acids: CASSQDQAANYGYTF. The CDR3 region has the DNA TGCGCCAGCAGCCAAGATCAGGCAGCCAACTATGGCTACACCTTC.

The chain uses TRBV11-2 and TRBJ2-1, with D possibly matching TRBD2 (5 bases). Looked up from germline, CDR1 is SGHAT and CDR2 is FQNNGV. This CDR3 region has 14 residues. With 3 bases removed from V and 6 bases from J, the gap between germline ends came to 12 bases. The CDR3 DNA reads TGTGCCAGCAGCTTGAGGGTTGTGGCCAATGAGCAGTTCTTC. Protein: CASSLRVVANEQFF.

The chain is built from TRBV5-5 and TRBJ1-5; no definite D call. The germline V gene has CDR1 SGHKS and CDR2 YYEKEE (reference sequence). V shed 2 bases and J shed 1 base, with 7 bases lying between them. The CDR3 contains 14 residues. CDR3 residues: CASSLDWSNQPQHF. The CDR3 DNA reads TGTGCCAGCAGCTTAGACTGGAGCAATCAGCCCCAGCATTTT. Complete variable domain (other parts from reference TRBV5-5 and TRBJ1-5): DAGVTQSPTHLIKTRGQQVTLRCSPISGHKSVSWYQQVLGQGPQFIFQYYEKEERGRGNFPDRFSARQFPNYSSELNVNALLLGDSALYLCASSLDWSNQPQHFGDGTRLSIL.

This clone was recorded only once. The J gene is TRBJ2-3, the V gene TRBV28; 11 positions agree with TRBD1. Trimming at V came to 10 bases and at J to 2 bases, leaving 11 bases not matched to a gene. CDR3 size: 16 residues. From germline, CDR1 is MDHEN and CDR2 SYDVKM. The CDR3 DNA sequence: TGTGCCACCACGGACAGGGGGCGGGGGAACACAGATACGCAGTATTTT. As protein: CATTDRGRGNTDTQYF.